This record concerns one T cell receptor (beta chain) sequence. The antigen remains unidentified. One junction end disagrees with the germline gene, perhaps due to a read error. The data are from a study of cytomegalovirus exposure and HLA in healthy donors. Study overall: As an earlier analysis found, roughly 170 million T cells yielded 100 million to 130 million unique TCR beta sequences. Ancestry clustering placed about four fifths of roughly 410 genotyped donors in the Caucasian-associated cluster.

Study-wide results and limits: Reportedly, diagnosis of cytomegalovirus status by the classifier showed high specificity and sensitivity. When analyzed later, a missense DCLRE1C variant was found to be linked to TCR beta V- and J-gene trimming.

This CDR3 comprises 16 residues. Germline-derived CDR1 and CDR2 are SEHNR and FQNEAQ (reference sequence). Primers: 60 Vbeta forward and 13 Jbeta reverse. Method: immunoSEQ multiplex PCR; TCRdb's copy keeps in-frame clones and lacks some. The sample lists roughly 240,000 clones; approximately 78% were seen once. The specimen was PBMCs. This receptor was obtained from a boy aged 10-17 years in good health and CMV-seronegative. V gene TRBV7-9 combines with J gene TRBJ2-5; 8 positions agree with TRBD1. CDR3 region: CSSSPLRTGRQETQYF. CDR3 bases: TGTTCCAGCAGCCCCCTCCGGACAGGGCGCCAAGAGACCCAGTACTTC.